This T cell receptor (beta chain) stems from a study of blood T cell repertoires in COVID-19. Study in general: T cells, B-cell-depleted T cells, or PBMCs provided the cDNA or gDNA that served as material.

Authors' processing steps: Nucleated cell number was recorded as an estimate derived from reference gene primer amplification. Here immunoSEQ multiplex PCR was the method, and the copy in TCRdb shows in-frame clones only, minus some. V, J and clone size are those of that table, while D and trimming were read from the DNA. The profile shows more than 200,000 clones, about nine tenths of them singletons. All enrollees were roughly 18 to 89 years old and from fewer than 25 US areas. Each participant's cohort was designated according to participant-reported clinical history. This CDR3 comprises 15 residues. The V gene's germline CDR1 is MDHEN and CDR2 SYDVKM. V shed 3 bases and J 6 bases; nucleotides not matched to a gene: 5.

The sample consisted of PBMCs or T cells enriched from blood (not recorded which). V and J are TRBV28 and TRBJ2-3; TRBD2 agrees at 11 bases. This receptor was identified in a woman aged 25 to 39 with acute COVID-19. The CDR3 loop reads CASSLTSGDGDTQYF. In nucleotides, the CDR3 is TGTGCCAGCAGTTTGACTAGCGGGGACGGGGATACGCAGTATTTT.